The 28 T cell receptor beta chains in this list originate from one sample, sequenced in a study of blood T cell repertoires in COVID-19. Produced via immunoSEQ multiplex PCR; TCRdb's table is partial and in-frame only. The table has 350,000 to 400,000 clones, approximately 93% seen once. Sample: PBMCs or T cells enriched from blood (not recorded which). All receptors derive from a woman aged 40 to 50 who had been exposed to COVID-19.

This clone was counted only a few times. The chain combines TRBV30 with TRBJ2-3, with 7 positions matching TRBD2. Trimming at V came to 2 bases and at J to 3 bases, leaving 8 bases not matched to a gene. The CDR3 sequence is 15 residues long. The germline V gene has CDR1 GTSNPN and CDR2 SVGIG (reference sequence). The CDR3 loop is CAWSRMGGYTDTQYF. The CDR3, as DNA: TGTGCCTGGAGTCGGATGGGAGGGTATACAGATACGCAGTATTTT.

The V and J genes are TRBV27 and TRBJ2-7; 14 nucleotides match TRBD2. Losses at the gene ends were 7 bases for V and 2 bases for J; bases not matched to a gene: 16. Germline loops: CDR1 MNHEY, CDR2 SMNVEV (reference sequence). The CDR3 consists of 19 residues. The CDR3 DNA follows: TGTGCCAGCAAGTCCTCGGGACTAGCGGGAGAGTCCCTAGCCTACGAGCAGTACTTC. This codes for CASKSSGLAGESLAYEQYF.

The chain employs TRBV5-1 and TRBJ1-1, with D possibly being TRBD1 (6 bases). Per germline, CDR1 SGHRS and CDR2 YFSETQ. The CDR3 spans 18 residues. The germline V and J ends were trimmed by 0 bases and 0 bases, with 18 bases remaining between them. CDR3: CASSLDGTRLVMNTEAFF. The CDR3 DNA sequence: TGCGCCAGCAGCTTGGATGGGACAAGGCTGGTCATGAACACTGAAGCTTTCTTT. Looking up the rest from reference TRBV5-1 and TRBJ1-1 gives the full variable domain: KAGVTQTPRYLIKTRGQQVTLSCSPISGHRSVSWYQQTPGQGLQFLFEYFSETQRNKGNFPGRFSGRQFSNSRSEMNVSTLELGDSALYLCASSLDGTRLVMNTEAFFGQGTRLTVV.

The chain links TRBV13 to TRBJ1-2, with D possibly being TRBD1 (5 bases). V lost 2 bases and J 8 bases, leaving 15 bases between the germline ends. The CDR3 is made up of 14 amino acids. CDR1 is PRHDT and CDR2 is FYEKMQ in the germline V gene (reference sequence). The CDR3 DNA sequence: TGTGCCAGCAGCTTACAGTCCTCAGGGCGCGGCTACACCTTC. Translated, it gives CASSLQSSGRGYTF.

This chain uses TRBV3-1 (or the pseudogene TRBV3-2) with TRBJ1-3; no clear D gene. The CDR3 spans 17 residues. Germline V CDR1 and CDR2: LGHDT, YNNKEL (reference sequence). With 0 bases removed from V and 2 bases from J, the gap between germline ends came to 14 bases. The chain's CDR3 is CASSQDMPAQAGNTIYF. The CDR3, as DNA: TGTGCCAGCAGCCAAGATATGCCGGCGCAGGCTGGAAACACCATATATTTT.

The chain recombines TRBV13 with TRBJ1-3; D gene unclear. The CDR3 is 18 amino acids. V gave up 5 bases and J gave up 0 bases, with 20 bases separating them. CDR1 and CDR2 (germline): PRHDT, FYEKMQ (reference sequence). The CDR3 here is CASSALSGRGSSGNTIYF. The CDR3 DNA is TGTGCCAGCAGCGCGCTTAGTGGTAGAGGGAGCTCTGGAAACACCATATATTTT.

This chain connects TRBV4-3 to TRBJ1-5, with D unclear. Trimming shortened V by 0 bases and J by 2 bases, and 8 bases separated the two germline ends. The CDR3 sequence is 15 residues long. Germline-derived CDR1 and CDR2 are LGHNA and YSLEER. The CDR3 nucleotides read TGCGCCAGCAGCCAAGATTCGGGTGGCAATCAGCCCCAGCATTTT. Translation gives CASSQDSGGNQPQHF.

The chain has TRBV2 and TRBJ2-3, with 8 bases lining up with TRBD1. Germline V CDR1 and CDR2: SNHLY, FYNNEI. The V segment lost 7 bases and the J segment 4 bases; nucleotides outside the gene matches: 7. The CDR3 runs 14 residues. The CDR3, as DNA: TGTGCCAGCAATCCGAGCAGGGGGCCAGATACGCAGTATTTT. Amino acid sequence: CASNPSRGPDTQYF. Full variable domain (rest looked up from reference TRBV2 and TRBJ2-3): EPEVTQTPSHQVTQMGQEVILRCVPISNHLYFYWYRQILGQKVEFLVSFYNNEISEKSEIFDDQFSVERPDGSNFTLKIRSTKLEDSAMYFCASNPSRGPDTQYFGPGTRLTVL.

This clone was seen only a few times. The chain recombines TRBV6-5 with TRBJ2-1, with D unresolved. V lost 6 bases and J 2 bases, leaving 11 bases between the germline ends. This CDR3 region has 14 residues. Germline V gene sequence: CDR1 MNHEY, CDR2 SVGAGI. DNA for the CDR3: TGTGCCAGCAGGGATCCTACTACCTACAATGAGCAGTTCTTC. This encodes CASRDPTTYNEQFF.

The rearrangement joins TRBV6-4 to TRBJ2-1; 14 nucleotides agree with TRBD2. The CDR3 covers 19 residues. Looked up from germline, CDR1 is MRHNA and CDR2 is SNTAGT. V shed 6 bases, J shed 5 bases, and the junction held 15 bases outside the gene matches. For the CDR3, the DNA is TGTGCCAGCAGCGATTCGGGACTAGCGGGAGCTTTTCCCCACAATGAGCAGTTCTTC. Its protein is CASSDSGLAGAFPHNEQFF.

The V call is TRBV2, the J call TRBJ1-1, with 8 nucleotides matching TRBD1. The CDR3 loop spans 14 amino acids. Germline trimming cut 9 bases from V and 1 base from J; bases unmatched to any gene: 7. The germline V gene has CDR1 SNHLY and CDR2 FYNNEI. Here the CDR3 reads CASRNRGTNTEAFF. CDR3 in DNA: TGTGCCAGTAGGAACAGGGGGACGAACACTGAAGCTTTCTTT.

V is TRBV7-9 and J is TRBJ2-5; D might be TRBD1 (6 bases). This CDR3 has 15 amino acids. From germline, CDR1 is SEHNR and CDR2 FQNEAQ (reference sequence). Trimming took off 1 base at V and 5 bases at J, with 14 bases between the two ends. DNA for the CDR3: TGTGCCAGCAGCTTAGGTGGTGGGGGCGGCGAGACCCAGTACTTC. Protein sequence: CASSLGGGGGETQYF.

The chain has TRBV5-1 and TRBJ1-1; D might be TRBD1 (6 bases). V shed 5 bases and J shed 2 bases, with 19 bases lying between them. The CDR3 loop spans 16 amino acids. The germline V gene has CDR1 SGHRS and CDR2 YFSETQ. The CDR3 sequence: CASRRTTGGGNTEAFF. DNA of the CDR3: TGCGCCAGCAGGCGTACTACGGGAGGGGGAAACACTGAAGCTTTCTTT.

The chain uses TRBV28 and TRBJ1-1, with 8 bases lining up with TRBD1. The CDR3 is 16 amino acids. V trimming: 6 bases; J trimming: 3 bases; junction bases outside the gene matches: 12. Germline loops: CDR1 MDHEN, CDR2 SYDVKM. CDR3 DNA: TGTGCCAGCAGCCCAATTACAGGGGGGGGTGACACTGAAGCTTTCTTT. This translates into CASSPITGGGDTEAFF. The full variable domain, rest sourced from reference TRBV28 and TRBJ1-1, is DVKVTQSSRYLVKRTGEKVFLECVQDMDHENMFWYRQDPGLGLRLIYFSYDVKMKEKGDIPEGYSVSREKKERFSLILESASTNQTSMYLCASSPITGGGDTEAFFGQGTRLTVV.

This rearrangement joins TRBV5-6 to TRBJ2-2; 8 positions match TRBD1. The CDR3 is 17 residues long. Per the germline V gene, CDR1 is SGHDT and CDR2 is YYEEEE. The trim removed 5 bases at V and 3 bases at J, leaving 12 bases unmatched. The CDR3 DNA is TGTGCCAGCAGTCGAACGGACAGGGACCTCGACACCGGGGAGCTGTTTTTT. Its protein is CASSRTDRDLDTGELFF.

This clone was observed a single time. The chain employs TRBV7-3 and TRBJ1-1; D gene unclear. This CDR3 region has 13 residues. CDR1 is SGHTA, CDR2 FQGTGA, per germline. The germline V and J ends were trimmed by 2 bases and 0 bases, with 4 bases remaining between them. The chain's CDR3 is CASSLQLNTEAFF. In DNA, the CDR3 is TGTGCCAGCAGCTTACAGTTGAACACTGAAGCTTTCTTT.

The chain carries TRBV18 and TRBJ1-1, with 8 bases matching TRBD1. Germline V gene data show CDR1 as KGHSH and CDR2 as LQKENI. The junction had 5 bases not matched to a gene; V was cut back by 4 bases and J by 1 base. This CDR3 contains 15 residues. The CDR3 protein is CASSQTGTGNTEAFF. The CDR3 DNA reads as TGTGCCAGCTCACAAACCGGGACAGGGAACACTGAAGCTTTCTTT.

In its sample, this clone was seen once. The chain carries TRBV15 and TRBJ1-5, with a weak D call TRBD1 (6 bases). CDR3 size: 15 residues. Germline V gene data show CDR1 as LNHNV and CDR2 as YYDKDF (reference sequence). The ends were cut back, 3 bases at V and 7 bases at J, with 16 bases in the middle. The CDR3 sequence: CATSRDKQGNQPQHF. In nucleotides, the CDR3 is TGTGCCACCAGCAGGGATAAACAGGGTAACCAGCCCCAGCATTTT.

The chain carries TRBV18 and TRBJ1-1; 10 positions match TRBD1. V was clipped by 3 bases and J by 8 bases; unmatched bases: 12. The CDR3 covers 16 residues. CDR1 KGHSH and CDR2 LQKENI come from the germline V gene. CDR3 in amino acids: CASSPNLLTGGAEAFF. CDR3 coding DNA: TGTGCCAGCTCACCCAACCTATTGACAGGGGGCGCAGAAGCTTTCTTT. Complete variable domain (other parts from reference TRBV18 and TRBJ1-1): NAGVMQNPRHLVRRRGQEARLRCSPMKGHSHVYWYRQLPEEGLKFMVYLQKENIIDESGMPKERFSAEFPKEGPSILRIQQVVRGDSAAYFCASSPNLLTGGAEAFFGQGTRLTVV.

The chain has TRBV7-9 and TRBJ2-1; 7 bases are shared with TRBD2. Losses at the gene ends were 1 base for V and 3 bases for J; bases not matched to a gene: 9. This CDR3 has 17 amino acids. The V gene's germline CDR1 is SEHNR and CDR2 FQNEAQ (reference sequence). The DNA of the CDR3 is TGTGCCAGCAGCTTAGTCAATGGCGGGAGATACTACAATGAGCAGTTCTTC. Its translation is CASSLVNGGRYYNEQFF.

With respect to this clone: The sample has other DNA sequences that encode this CDR3 too. This chain connects TRBV29-1 to TRBJ1-2; maybe TRBD1 (5 bases). V dropped 2 bases and J dropped 5 bases, with 6 bases sitting between them. The CDR3 runs to 11 residues. Germline V gene sequence: CDR1 SQVTM, CDR2 ANQGSEA. CDR3 protein: CSVERGYGYTF. The CDR3 bases are TGCAGCGTTGAAAGGGGTTATGGCTACACCTTC.

The CDR3 region has the DNA TGTGCCAGCAGCTTGAGGACAGGCTATGGCTACACCTTC. Its translation is CASSLRTGYGYTF. The chain uses TRBV5-4 and TRBJ1-2, with 7 bases aligning to TRBD1. The J segment lost 4 bases and the V segment lost 1 base, leaving 1 base of the junction unmatched. Germline V lookup: CDR1 SGHNT, CDR2 YYREEE (reference sequence). CDR3 size: 13 residues.

The V gene is TRBV18, the J gene TRBJ2-3, with TRBD1 identical over 9 bases. The CDR3 has 17 residues. The V segment lost 1 base and the J segment 2 bases; nucleotides outside the gene matches: 7. Germline V gene lookup returns CDR1 KGHSH and CDR2 LQKENI. The chain's CDR3 is CASSPLAGTGPTDTQYF. CDR3 coding DNA: TGTGCCAGCTCACCACTGGCCGGGACAGGGCCCACAGATACGCAGTATTTT.

The chain uses TRBV7-2 and TRBJ2-7; 7 bases fit TRBD1. The germline gives CDR1 SGHTA, CDR2 FQGNSA. The CDR3 extends over 15 amino acids. Losses at the gene ends were 1 base for V and 9 bases for J; bases not matched to a gene: 12. CDR3 DNA: TGTGCCAGCAGCTTAGACGTGACAGGGAAAGTCGGGCAGTACTTC. As protein: CASSLDVTGKVGQYF. Looking up the rest from reference TRBV7-2 and TRBJ2-7 gives the full variable domain: GAGVSQSPSNKVTEKGKDVELRCDPISGHTALYWYRQSLGQGLEFLIYFQGNSAPDKSGLPSDRFSAERTGGSVSTLTIQRTQQEDSAVYLCASSLDVTGKVGQYFGPGTRLTVT.

The chain uses TRBV9 and TRBJ2-1; 15 nucleotides align to TRBD2. This CDR3 is 18 amino acids long. Germline V gives CDR1 SGDLS, CDR2 YYNGEE. Trimming removed 4 bases from V and 0 bases from J; junction bases left unmatched: 5. The CDR3 nucleotides read TGTGCCAGCAGCAACGGACTAGCGGGGGGGAGCTCCTACAATGAGCAGTTCTTC. Translated: CASSNGLAGGSSYNEQFF.

The J gene is TRBJ2-7, the V gene TRBV12-1; the table assigns TRBD1, which was not confirmed against the DNA. TRBV12-1 is annotated as a pseudogene. The CDR3 length is 19 residues. CDR3 sequence (DNA): TGTGCCAGATTTCGGTCCACAGGGGACAGAAAAAAATTCCCCTACGAGCAGTACTTC. Its translation: CARFRSTGDRKKFPYEQYF.

The CDR3 sequence: CASSGVAGVEQYF. The CDR3 DNA reads as TGCGCCAGCAGCGGGGTAGCGGGAGTGGAGCAGTACTTC. The genes are TRBV5-1 and TRBJ2-7; 9 bases are a match to TRBD2. The CDR3 is made up of 13 amino acids. Germline CDR1 reads SGHRS; CDR2 reads YFSETQ. Trimming at V came to 4 bases and at J to 7 bases, leaving 6 bases not matched to a gene.

The V call is TRBV18, the J call TRBJ2-5; 9 nucleotides align to TRBD1. V was pared by 0 bases and J by 1 base, with 3 bases of the junction left unmatched. The CDR3 runs 16 residues. Per the germline V gene, CDR1 is KGHSH and CDR2 is LQKENI. CDR3 region: CASSPPGTGIQETQYF. The CDR3 DNA reads TGTGCCAGCTCACCACCCGGGACAGGGATCCAAGAGACCCAGTACTTC. Variable domain in full (rest from reference TRBV18 and TRBJ2-5): NAGVMQNPRHLVRRRGQEARLRCSPMKGHSHVYWYRQLPEEGLKFMVYLQKENIIDESGMPKERFSAEFPKEGPSILRIQQVVRGDSAAYFCASSPPGTGIQETQYFGPGTRLLVL.